What follows are 21 T cell receptor beta chains derived from one specimen sequenced in a study of blood T cell repertoires in COVID-19. The data were produced by immunoSEQ multiplex PCR, yet TCRdb's version contains in-frame clones alone and is incomplete. The sample lists approximately 110,000 clones; approximately 90% were seen once. The sequenced sample consisted of peripheral blood. Receptor source: a man in his fifties with COVID-19, enrolled during active disease.

This clone was picked up one time. The chain has TRBV6-6 and TRBJ2-1, with 8 bases fitting TRBD1. Germline trimming cut 7 bases from V and 5 bases from J; bases unmatched to any gene: 10. Germline V gene lookup returns CDR1 MNHNY and CDR2 SVGAGI (reference sequence). The CDR3 extends over 15 amino acids. The CDR3 DNA reads as TGTGCCAGCATAATCGGACAGGGTATCGACAATGAGCAGTTCTTC. Encoded protein: CASIIGQGIDNEQFF.

The chain couples TRBV19 to TRBJ1-5, with D perhaps TRBD1 (6 bases). The CDR3 is 15 amino acids. The V gene lost 1 base and the J gene lost 8 bases, with 15 bases spanning the gap. From germline, CDR1 is LNHDA and CDR2 SQIVND (reference sequence). CDR3 amino acids: CASSIGRTDAKPQHF. The CDR3 DNA reads TGTGCCAGTAGTATAGGCCGGACAGACGCAAAGCCCCAGCATTTT.

J is TRBJ2-5 and V is TRBV24-1; 9 bases agree with TRBD1. Germline V lookup: CDR1 KGHDR, CDR2 SFDVKD. This CDR3 spans 16 amino acids. Trimming removed 5 bases from V and 0 bases from J; junction bases left unmatched: 6. The CDR3 sequence is CATSGTGTGYQETQYF. CDR3 DNA: TGTGCCACCAGTGGTACCGGGACAGGGTACCAAGAGACCCAGTACTTC.

The rearrangement uses TRBV18 and TRBJ2-7, with D maybe TRBD2 (5 bases). The length of the CDR3 is 15 residues. The V and J ends lost 8 bases and 4 bases respectively, with 21 bases between them. The germline CDR1 and CDR2 sequences are KGHSH and LQKENI. The CDR3 spells CASGIPRRDRYEQYF. The CDR3 DNA reads TGTGCCAGCGGGATCCCTAGACGGGATAGGTACGAGCAGTACTTC.

The chain uses TRBV28 and TRBJ2-7, with a tentative D call TRBD1 (6 bases). CDR3 length: 14 residues. V lost 6 bases and J lost 6, with 18 bases in between. Looked up from germline, CDR1 is MDHEN and CDR2 is SYDVKM. The CDR3 loop reads CASSPLQGRGEQYF. CDR3 sequence (DNA): TGTGCCAGCAGCCCTCTACAGGGCAGAGGCGAGCAGTACTTC. The entire variable domain, with the rest obtained from reference TRBV28 and TRBJ2-7, is as follows: DVKVTQSSRYLVKRTGEKVFLECVQDMDHENMFWYRQDPGLGLRLIYFSYDVKMKEKGDIPEGYSVSREKKERFSLILESASTNQTSMYLCASSPLQGRGEQYFGPGTRLTVT.

This chain uses TRBV19 with TRBJ2-2; 10 bases fit TRBD2. The germline V gene has CDR1 LNHDA and CDR2 SQIVND (reference sequence). V shed 5 bases, J shed 6 bases, and the junction held 6 bases outside the gene matches. There are 15 residues in the CDR3. The CDR3 is CASSFLAGVAGELFF. The CDR3 DNA sequence: TGTGCCAGTAGTTTCCTAGCGGGAGTTGCCGGGGAGCTGTTTTTT.

V usage is TRBV5-1 and J usage is TRBJ2-1, with D perhaps TRBD1 (6 bases). Germline V gives CDR1 SGHRS, CDR2 YFSETQ. The CDR3 spans 15 residues. V lost 0 bases to trimming and J lost 7 bases, with 14 bases between them. The CDR3: CASSLGGQSRNEQFF. In DNA, the CDR3 is TGCGCCAGCAGCTTGGGGGGGCAATCAAGGAATGAGCAGTTCTTC.

The chain links TRBV6-1 to TRBJ2-2; tentatively, D is TRBD1 (5 bases). Germline V gene data show CDR1 as MNHNS and CDR2 as SASEGT. Trimming removed 2 bases from V and 4 bases from J, with 14 bases in between. The CDR3 covers 16 residues. The CDR3 nucleotides read TGTGCCAGCAGTGAAAGGGGTAGGGTGGGCACCGGGGAGCTGTTTTTT. Encoded protein: CASSERGRVGTGELFF.

This chain links TRBV2 with TRBJ2-2, with TRBD2 matching 14 bases. The CDR3 has 15 residues. Germline V CDR1 and CDR2: SNHLY, FYNNEI. V gave up 11 bases and J gave up 6 bases; unmatched junction bases: 8. This chain's CDR3 is CASTPGLAGAGELFF. CDR3 sequence (DNA): TGTGCCTCCACCCCGGGACTAGCGGGAGCCGGGGAGCTGTTTTTT. The full variable domain, rest sourced from reference TRBV2 and TRBJ2-2, is EPEVTQTPSHQVTQMGQEVILRCVPISNHLYFYWYRQILGQKVEFLVSFYNNEISEKSEIFDDQFSVERPDGSNFTLKIRSTKLEDSAMYFCASTPGLAGAGELFFGEGSRLTVL.

This chain connects TRBV24-1 to TRBJ2-2; D might be TRBD1 (5 bases). With 8 bases removed from V and 0 bases from J, the gap between germline ends came to 9 bases. The CDR3 is 14 residues long. From germline, CDR1 is KGHDR and CDR2 SFDVKD. In DNA form, the CDR3 reads TGTGCCACCATGGGGCCTTCGAACACCGGGGAGCTGTTTTTT. Its translation is CATMGPSNTGELFF.

The chain combines TRBV23-1 with TRBJ1-2; D gene unclear. TRBV23-1 is classed as an ORF, of uncertain function. V was trimmed by 0 bases and J by 4 bases, leaving 9 bases between them. This CDR3 region has 14 residues. In DNA, the CDR3 is TGCGCCAGCAGTCAATCGTGGCACCGCTATGGCTACACCTTC. It is translated as CASSQSWHRYGYTF.

The V and J genes are TRBV5-6 and TRBJ2-1, with TRBD2 matching over 9 bases. The CDR3 covers 16 residues. In germline, CDR1 is SGHDT, CDR2 YYEEEE. V trimming: 3 bases; J trimming: 0 bases; junction bases outside the gene matches: 4. In DNA, the CDR3 is TGTGCCAGCAGCTCCAATAGCGGGAGCTCCTACAATGAGCAGTTCTTC. Translation gives CASSSNSGSSYNEQFF.

The chain carries TRBV10-3 and TRBJ1-2, with D possibly TRBD1 on 5 matching bases. The V gene's germline CDR1 is ENHRY and CDR2 SYGVKD. V lost 4 bases to trimming and J lost 8 bases, with 23 bases between them. The CDR3 is 16 amino acids. CDR3 sequence: CAISVQGGTGDSGYTF. In nucleotides, the CDR3 is TGTGCCATCAGTGTCCAGGGAGGGACGGGGGATTCGGGCTACACCTTC.

This chain connects TRBV6-5 to TRBJ2-7, with 10 bases fitting TRBD2. CDR1 MNHEY and CDR2 SVGAGI come from the germline V gene. The CDR3 covers 14 residues. V lost 5 bases and J lost 1; bases outside the gene matches: 2. The CDR3 reads CASSRAGGSYEQYF. The CDR3 DNA reads as TGTGCCAGCAGTCGAGCGGGAGGGTCCTACGAGCAGTACTTC.

The chain joins TRBV19 to TRBJ2-3; tentative D call: TRBD2 (5 bases). The CDR3 has 18 amino acids. Between the trimmed V and J ends, which lost 3 bases and 2 bases, there was a span of 21 bases. Germline CDR1 reads LNHDA; CDR2 reads SQIVND (reference sequence). DNA for the CDR3: TGTGCCAGTAGTATGGGCCCTAAAAGACACGGGATCACAGATACGCAGTATTTT. It yields the protein CASSMGPKRHGITDTQYF.

The rearrangement links TRBV29-1 to TRBJ1-2; D remains unclear. Germline V gene lookup returns CDR1 SQVTM and CDR2 ANQGSEA. The V end was cut by 4 bases, the J end by 8 bases, with 20 bases between. CDR3 length: 14 amino acids. The CDR3: CSVGTIGQSGGYTF. CDR3 nucleotides: TGCAGCGTTGGTACGATCGGGCAGAGCGGAGGCTACACCTTC.

In DNA form, the CDR3 reads TGTGCCAGCAGTTTCGGGGGTGAGCAGTTCTTC. Residues: CASSFGGEQFF. This chain links TRBV27 with TRBJ2-1, with a possible D match to TRBD2 (6 bases). Germline CDR1 is MNHEY and CDR2 is SMNVEV (reference sequence). Between the trimmed V and J ends, which lost 3 bases and 9 bases, there was a span of 6 bases. The CDR3 runs 11 residues.

V and J are TRBV18 and TRBJ1-1, with 9 bases that match TRBD1. The CDR3 sequence is 15 residues long. Trimming at V came to 3 bases and at J to 3 bases, leaving 5 bases not matched to a gene. The V gene's germline CDR1 is KGHSH and CDR2 LQKENI. The CDR3 reads CASSPTDRGDTEAFF. The CDR3, as DNA: TGTGCCAGCTCACCTACGGACAGGGGAGACACTGAAGCTTTCTTT.

This chain uses TRBV3-1 (or the pseudogene TRBV3-2) with TRBJ1-5; D remains unclear. CDR3 length: 15 residues. Deletions cut 2 bases from V and 5 bases from J, with 13 bases between. Germline values: CDR1 LGHDT, CDR2 YNNKEL (reference sequence). The CDR3: CASSQTWTGDQPQHF. The DNA for the CDR3 is TGTGCCAGCAGCCAAACCTGGACCGGGGATCAGCCCCAGCATTTT.

The genes are TRBV28 and TRBJ2-2; 14 bases line up with TRBD2. V shed 3 bases, J shed 7 bases, and the junction held 4 bases outside the gene matches. The CDR3 has 16 residues. Germline V gene sequence: CDR1 MDHEN, CDR2 SYDVKM. The CDR3 reads CASSFPGLAGDGELFF. In DNA form, the CDR3 reads TGTGCCAGCAGTTTTCCGGGACTAGCGGGAGACGGGGAGCTGTTTTTT.

This clone has only one observation. The rearrangement joins TRBV12-3 or TRBV12-4 to TRBJ1-5; 7 bases agree with TRBD1. The J segment lost 7 bases and the V segment lost 8 bases, leaving 8 bases of the junction unmatched. The CDR3 runs 13 residues. In DNA form, the CDR3 reads TGTGCCAGCCGGAGACAGGGCAGCCAGCCCCAGCATTTT. The encoded protein is CASRRQGSQPQHF.